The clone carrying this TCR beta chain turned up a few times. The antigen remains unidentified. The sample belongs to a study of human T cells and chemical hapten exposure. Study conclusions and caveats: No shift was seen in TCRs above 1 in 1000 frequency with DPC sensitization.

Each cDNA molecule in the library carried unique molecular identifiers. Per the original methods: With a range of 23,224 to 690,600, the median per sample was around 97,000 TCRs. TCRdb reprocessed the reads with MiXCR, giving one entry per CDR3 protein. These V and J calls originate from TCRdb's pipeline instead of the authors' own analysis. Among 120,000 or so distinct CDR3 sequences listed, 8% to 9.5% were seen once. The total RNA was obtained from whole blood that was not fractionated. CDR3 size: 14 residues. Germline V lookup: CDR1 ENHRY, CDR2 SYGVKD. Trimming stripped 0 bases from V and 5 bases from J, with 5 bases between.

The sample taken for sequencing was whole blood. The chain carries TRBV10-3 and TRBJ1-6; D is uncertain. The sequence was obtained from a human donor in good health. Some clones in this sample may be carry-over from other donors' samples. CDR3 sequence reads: CAISESVHNSPLHF. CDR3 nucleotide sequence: TGTGCCATCAGTGAGTCAGTCCATAATTCACCCCTCCACTTT.